The 23 T cell receptor beta chains in this list originate from one sample, sequenced in a study of cytomegalovirus exposure and HLA in healthy donors. The PCR made use of 60 Vbeta and 13 Jbeta primers. This table comes from immunoSEQ multiplex PCR, and its TCRdb copy is limited to in-frame clones, with some not included. The listing contains around 200,000 clones. The sequencing input was PBMCs. These receptors all stem from a girl aged 2-10 years in good health and CMV-seropositive.

This chain links TRBV2 with TRBJ2-3; TRBD1 might be the D (5 bases). With 3 bases removed from V and 10 bases from J, the gap between germline ends came to 11 bases. The germline CDR1 and CDR2 sequences are SNHLY and FYNNEI. The CDR3 extends over 12 amino acids. CDR3 nucleotides: TGTGCCAGCAGTGATTCTACAGGTGCGCAGTATTTT. It specifies CASSDSTGAQYF.

This chain links TRBV28 with TRBJ2-3; 8 nucleotides line up with TRBD1. V gave up 6 bases and J gave up 5 bases; unmatched junction bases: 16. The CDR3 covers 17 residues. Germline-derived CDR1 and CDR2 are MDHEN and SYDVKM. The CDR3 loop reads CASSRRQGKTSKDTQYF. CDR3 DNA sequence: TGTGCCAGCAGCCGGAGACAGGGGAAGACCTCAAAAGATACGCAGTATTTT.

V is TRBV27 and J is TRBJ2-1, with D perhaps TRBD2 (5 bases). Trimming left V 1 base short and J 8 bases short, with 9 bases between. This CDR3 is built from 13 residues. Germline V CDR1 and CDR2: MNHEY, SMNVEV (reference sequence). The CDR3 here is CASSLLRAHEQFF. The CDR3 DNA sequence: TGTGCCAGCAGTTTATTGAGGGCCCATGAGCAGTTCTTC.

This chain links TRBV7-2 with TRBJ2-2; 9 positions agree with TRBD1. Trimming cost V 5 bases and J 3 bases; bases outside gene matches: 13. This CDR3 has 18 residues. Germline CDR1 is SGHTA and CDR2 is FQGNSA. The CDR3 spells CASSTPTGTGIYTGELFF. CDR3 nucleotide sequence: TGTGCCAGCAGCACGCCAACCGGGACAGGGATATACACCGGGGAGCTGTTTTTT.

The chain has TRBV19 and TRBJ1-5; D gene ambiguous. The CDR3 extends over 15 amino acids. Trimming left V 6 bases short and J 0 bases short, with 12 bases between. The germline V gene encodes CDR1 LNHDA and CDR2 SQIVND (reference sequence). This chain's CDR3 is CASSPGGYSNQPQHF. The CDR3, as DNA: TGTGCCAGTAGCCCCGGCGGGTATAGCAATCAGCCCCAGCATTTT.

The chain links TRBV28 to TRBJ1-5; 7 bases match TRBD1. V shed 9 bases and J 4 bases; nucleotides not matched to a gene: 15. The germline V gene encodes CDR1 MDHEN and CDR2 SYDVKM. The CDR3 consists of 16 residues. In nucleotides, the CDR3 is TGTGCCAGTAAACGTTTTAAGGGACAGCGTAATCAGCCCCAGCATTTT. It translates to CASKRFKGQRNQPQHF.

The chain has TRBV29-1 and TRBJ1-2; D is undetermined. This CDR3 has 11 residues. Germline V gene sequence: CDR1 SQVTM, CDR2 ANQGSEA. The V end was cut by 3 bases, the J end by 6 bases, with 8 bases between. The chain's CDR3 is CSVDEGDGYTF. DNA of the CDR3: TGCAGCGTTGATGAGGGTGATGGCTACACCTTC.

This chain uses TRBV4-1 with TRBJ2-5, with 11 bases fitting TRBD2. The better agreement between TRBJ2-7 and the DNA end casts doubt on the J call. The CDR3 length is 15 residues. The V gene's germline CDR1 is MGHRA and CDR2 YSYEKL. Written as DNA, the CDR3 is TGCGCCAGCAGCCAAACACTAGCGGGAGCTAGCGAGCAGTACTTC. This sequence encodes CASSQTLAGASEQYF.

This chain uses TRBV5-1 with TRBJ2-1, with D perhaps matching TRBD2 (5 bases). In germline, CDR1 is SGHRS, CDR2 YFSETQ. This CDR3 is built from 18 residues. Deletions cut 4 bases from V and 0 bases from J, with 20 bases between. CDR3 amino acids: CASSPVPPGSSSYNEQFF. CDR3 DNA sequence: TGCGCCAGCAGCCCCGTACCCCCGGGGAGTAGCTCCTACAATGAGCAGTTCTTC.

The rearrangement joins TRBV2 to TRBJ2-1, with 7 positions matching TRBD2. Unmatched junction bases numbered 7, after V lost 4 bases and J lost 4 bases. The CDR3 runs to 15 residues. Germline CDR1 and CDR2: SNHLY and FYNNEI. CDR3 in DNA: TGTGCCAGCAGTGCCGAAGCGGGATCTTACAATGAGCAGTTCTTC. Its translation is CASSAEAGSYNEQFF. Supplemented by reference TRBV2 and TRBJ2-1, the full variable domain reads EPEVTQTPSHQVTQMGQEVILRCVPISNHLYFYWYRQILGQKVEFLVSFYNNEISEKSEIFDDQFSVERPDGSNFTLKIRSTKLEDSAMYFCASSAEAGSYNEQFFGPGTRLTVL.

With regard to this clone: The junction differs from germline at one of its ends, possibly a read error. The CDR3 region is CASSMELAGGPVPRHF. The CDR3, as DNA: TGTGCCAGTAGTATGGAACTAGCGGGAGGGCCTGTCCCGCGACACTTC. The chain recombines TRBV19 with TRBJ2-5; TRBD2 aligns across 13 bases. The germline CDR1 and CDR2 sequences are LNHDA and SQIVND (reference sequence). The CDR3 spans 16 residues.

The gene calls are TRBV2 and TRBJ1-1; D gene unclear. CDR1 is SNHLY and CDR2 is FYNNEI in the germline V gene. The V end lost 6 bases, the J end lost 7 bases, and 12 bases lay between the germline ends. The CDR3 totals 12 residues. The CDR3 sequence: CASRRGMGEAFF. CDR3 DNA: TGTGCCAGCAGACGGGGTATGGGTGAAGCTTTCTTT.

V usage is TRBV27 and J usage is TRBJ1-4; no reliable D call. This CDR3 region has 14 residues. V lost 7 bases to trimming and J lost 2 bases, with 11 bases between them. Germline CDR1 and CDR2: MNHEY and SMNVEV (reference sequence). CDR3 residues: CASKRSGTNEKLFF. CDR3 sequence (DNA): TGTGCCAGCAAACGTTCGGGGACTAATGAAAAACTGTTTTTT. The whole variable domain, filled in from reference TRBV27 and TRBJ1-4, reads EAQVTQNPRYLITVTGKKLTVTCSQNMNHEYMSWYRQDPGLGLRQIYYSMNVEVTDKGDVPEGYKVSRKEKRNFPLILESPSPNQTSLYFCASKRSGTNEKLFFGSGTQLSVL.

The gene calls are TRBV2 and TRBJ2-1; 11 bases agree with TRBD2. V lost 3 bases, J lost 4 bases, and 2 bases stayed unmatched. The CDR3 is 15 amino acids. The germline V gene has CDR1 SNHLY and CDR2 FYNNEI. CDR3 nucleotides: TGTGCCAGCAGTGACCGACTAGCGGGATACAATGAGCAGTTCTTC. Amino acids: CASSDRLAGYNEQFF.

This sequence joins TRBV29-1 and TRBJ2-5, with 7 nucleotides matching TRBD1. Germline-derived CDR1 and CDR2 are SQVTM and ANQGSEA. The CDR3 spans 12 residues. J was trimmed by 4 bases and V by 7 bases; bases with no gene match: 6. The CDR3 protein is CSGTGAGETQYF. The CDR3 nucleotides are TGCAGCGGTACAGGGGCAGGAGAGACCCAGTACTTC.

The chain uses TRBV19 and TRBJ1-1; a possible D gene is TRBD1 (6 bases). The CDR3 runs to 14 residues. From germline, CDR1 is LNHDA and CDR2 SQIVND (reference sequence). The V end lost 7 bases, the J end lost 3 bases, and 15 bases lay between the germline ends. CDR3 in amino acids: CASNRGRQDTEAFF. CDR3 DNA: TGTGCCAGTAATCGCGGGCGACAGGACACTGAAGCTTTCTTT.

The V gene is TRBV7-9, the J gene TRBJ1-6; TRBD1 matches at 7 bases. V gave up 5 bases and J gave up 9 bases; unmatched junction bases: 7. CDR3 length: 14 amino acids. Germline CDR1 is SEHNR and CDR2 is FQNEAQ (reference sequence). The CDR3 DNA is TGTGCCAGCAGCCCTTTACAGGGGTTTTCACCCCTCCACTTT. Translated: CASSPLQGFSPLHF.

The chain joins TRBV19 to TRBJ2-1; D remains ambiguous. The V gene lost 7 bases and the J gene lost 5 bases, with 15 bases spanning the gap. From germline, CDR1 is LNHDA and CDR2 SQIVND (reference sequence). This CDR3 contains 14 residues. The CDR3 reads CASKSSFYHNEQFF. The CDR3 nucleotides are TGTGCCAGTAAGAGCTCCTTTTATCACAATGAGCAGTTCTTC.

The chain is built from TRBV29-1 and TRBJ2-7; TRBD1 matches at 10 bases. The CDR3 totals 15 residues. CDR1 and CDR2 (germline): SQVTM, ANQGSEA. Trimming took 2 bases from V and 4 from J; bases not matched to a gene: 8. This CDR3 reads CSVELGQGFSYEQYF. Here the CDR3 DNA reads TGCAGCGTTGAATTGGGACAGGGGTTTTCATACGAGCAGTACTTC.

The chain has TRBV7-9 and TRBJ2-4; 9 bases are shared with TRBD2. CDR1 is SEHNR, CDR2 FQNEAQ, per germline (reference sequence). The CDR3 contains 16 residues. J was trimmed by 4 bases and V by 1 base; bases with no gene match: 5. CDR3 region: CASSLGNAGGKNIQYF. CDR3 DNA sequence: TGTGCCAGCAGCTTAGGAAACGCGGGGGGGAAAAACATTCAGTACTTC. Based on the CDR3 plus reference TRBV7-9 and TRBJ2-4, the full variable domain is DTGVSQNPRHKITKRGQNVTFRCDPISEHNRLYWYRQTLGQGPEFLTYFQNEAQLEKSRLLSDRFSAERPKGSFSTLEIQRTEQGDSAMYLCASSLGNAGGKNIQYFGAGTRLSVL.

The chain uses TRBV5-1 and TRBJ2-2; TRBD1 matches at 8 bases. Trimming removed 4 bases from V and 0 bases from J; junction bases left unmatched: 5. The CDR3 is 16 amino acids. The germline V gene encodes CDR1 SGHRS and CDR2 YFSETQ. The CDR3: CASSGRGPSNTGELFF. In DNA form, the CDR3 reads TGCGCCAGCAGCGGCAGGGGGCCCTCGAACACCGGGGAGCTGTTTTTT.

The gene calls are TRBV28 and TRBJ1-5; TRBD1 matches 8 bases. The CDR3 is made up of 17 amino acids. V was pared by 6 bases and J by 3 bases, with 13 bases of the junction left unmatched. Germline CDR1 and CDR2: MDHEN and SYDVKM. CDR3 residues: CASRRGTGIRDNQPQHF. CDR3 bases: TGTGCCAGCAGACGCGGGACAGGCATTAGAGACAATCAGCCCCAGCATTTT.

The rearrangement joins TRBV6-5 to TRBJ1-4; no clear D gene. The V and J ends lost 2 bases and 0 bases respectively, with 7 bases between them. In germline, CDR1 is MNHEY, CDR2 SVGAGI. The CDR3 is 15 residues long. Here the CDR3 reads CASSYQDATNEKLFF. CDR3 DNA sequence: TGTGCCAGCAGTTACCAGGATGCAACTAATGAAAAACTGTTTTTT.